The T cell receptor beta chain described here comes from a study of CD8+ T cells in alopecia areata. After isolation, RNA underwent reverse transcription to generate cDNA as the sequencing template. The table came from immunoSEQ multiplex PCR; TCRdb's copy has only in-frame clones and leaves some out. The repertoire holds more than 150,000 clones, with about 60% as singletons. Treatment denoted: oral pan-JAK inhibitor, 5-10 mg twice daily. Trimming left V 0 bases short and J 2 bases short, with 16 bases between. The CDR3 is 17 amino acids. Germline loops: CDR1 LNHDA, CDR2 SQIVND (reference sequence). The chain has TRBV19 and TRBJ2-5, with a tentative D call TRBD1 (5 bases). The clonotype was recovered from a human donor with alopecia areata. The sequences come from CD8+ T cells sorted from blood, collected at week 24, from a patient treated with tofacitinib. The CDR3 sequence: CASSIDLRAGTQETQYF. In DNA form, the CDR3 reads TGTGCCAGTAGTATAGATCTCAGGGCAGGAACGCAAGAGACCCAGTACTTC. Looking up the rest from reference TRBV19 and TRBJ2-5 gives the full variable domain: DGGITQSPKYLFRKEGQNVTLSCEQNLNHDAMYWYRQDPGQGLRLIYYSQIVNDFQKGDIAEGYSVSREKKESFPLTVTSAQKNPTAFYLCASSIDLRAGTQETQYFGPGTRLLVL.